This passage covers 12 T cell receptor beta chains from one sample sequenced in a study of blood T cell repertoires in COVID-19. The data were produced by immunoSEQ multiplex PCR, yet TCRdb's version contains in-frame clones alone and is incomplete. Found here are 250,000 to 300,000 clones, about 89% of them singletons; the top ten hold 8% to 10%. The sample was PBMCs or T cells enriched from blood (not recorded which). All receptors come from a man aged 40-49 years who had recovered from COVID-19.

The chain recombines TRBV7-9 with TRBJ1-4; 7 bases align to TRBD1. V dropped 3 bases and J dropped 7; count of bases not matched to a gene: 17. CDR3 length: 18 residues. Germline V gives CDR1 SEHNR, CDR2 FQNEAQ (reference sequence). The CDR3 bases are TGTGCCAGCAGCTTTAACCCCGACAGGGTCGGGGGGGGTGAAAAACTGTTTTTT. It specifies CASSFNPDRVGGGEKLFF. Full variable domain (outside the CDR3, taken from reference TRBV7-9 and TRBJ1-4): DTGVSQNPRHKITKRGQNVTFRCDPISEHNRLYWYRQTLGQGPEFLTYFQNEAQLEKSRLLSDRFSAERPKGSFSTLEIQRTEQGDSAMYLCASSFNPDRVGGGEKLFFGSGTQLSVL.

The chain couples TRBV10-2 to TRBJ2-5; 8 nucleotides match TRBD1. The CDR3 is 16 residues long. The ends lost 10 bases at V and 2 bases at J; junction bases unmatched: 15. CDR1 is WSHSY, CDR2 SAAADI, per germline. The CDR3 spells CATVTNVDREQETQYF. CDR3 DNA sequence: TGCGCCACCGTAACGAACGTGGACAGGGAGCAAGAGACCCAGTACTTC.

This sequence joins TRBV6-1 and TRBJ2-1, with 15 bases lining up with TRBD2. Losses at the gene ends were 8 bases for V and 15 bases for J; bases not matched to a gene: 11. Germline CDR1 reads MNHNS; CDR2 reads SASEGT. The CDR3 sequence is 14 residues long. CDR3 protein: CASGPGTSGGTRFF. DNA for the CDR3: TGTGCCAGCGGGCCCGGGACTAGCGGGGGGACCAGGTTCTTC.

The chain combines TRBV7-2 with TRBJ1-4; D is undetermined. The CDR3 is 15 residues long. The V and J ends lost 0 bases and 3 bases respectively, with 8 bases between them. Germline assignment: CDR1 SGHTA and CDR2 FQGNSA. CDR3 sequence: CASSLALAANEKLFF. CDR3 nucleotides: TGTGCCAGCAGCTTAGCCCTTGCGGCTAATGAAAAACTGTTTTTT.

The rearrangement links TRBV7-2 to TRBJ2-2; D may be TRBD2 (5 bases). The CDR3 length is 13 residues. Per germline, CDR1 SGHTA and CDR2 FQGNSA. The CDR3 spells CAQRLPNTGELFF. Here the CDR3 DNA reads TGTGCTCAGCGGCTACCGAACACCGGGGAGCTGTTTTTT.

The chain uses TRBV5-6 and TRBJ1-4; possible D gene TRBD1, 5 bases. CDR3 length: 15 amino acids. Per germline, CDR1 SGHDT and CDR2 YYEEEE. V lost 0 bases and J lost 8, with 14 bases in between. Here the CDR3 reads CASSLAGGLKEKLFF. The DNA of the CDR3 is TGTGCCAGCAGCTTGGCTGGGGGGTTAAAAGAAAAACTGTTTTTT.

The chain joins TRBV7-3 to TRBJ2-1, with no clear D. The V and J ends lost 1 base and 0 bases respectively, with 7 bases between them. This CDR3 has 15 residues. Germline V gene data show CDR1 as SGHTA and CDR2 as FQGTGA. CDR3 DNA sequence: TGTGCCAGCAGCTTAAGCGGCGTCTCCTACAATGAGCAGTTCTTC. This encodes CASSLSGVSYNEQFF.

This clone is a singleton in its sample. V usage is TRBV29-1 and J usage is TRBJ1-2; D is perhaps TRBD1 (5 bases). This CDR3 has 11 amino acids. From germline, CDR1 is SQVTM and CDR2 ANQGSEA. Between the trimmed V and J ends, which lost 4 bases and 7 bases, there was a span of 10 bases. This chain's CDR3 is CSVVGEGGYTF. In nucleotides, the CDR3 is TGCAGCGTTGTGGGGGAGGGTGGCTACACCTTC.

The genes are TRBV5-1 and TRBJ2-1; D ambiguous. V gave up 1 base and J gave up 6 bases, with 14 bases separating them. The CDR3 is 15 residues long. CDR1 and CDR2 (germline): SGHRS, YFSETQ. The CDR3 protein is CASSLSVGSLNEQFF. The CDR3 DNA reads as TGCGCCAGCAGCTTGTCTGTCGGGTCCCTCAATGAGCAGTTCTTC.

The chain combines TRBV11-3 with TRBJ1-1; D unclear. This CDR3 contains 15 residues. The V end lost 0 bases, the J end lost 5 bases, and 13 bases lay between the germline ends. CDR1 and CDR2 from the germline V gene are SGHNT and YENEEA. The CDR3 sequence: CASSLERVLPTEAFF. CDR3 nucleotide sequence: TGTGCCAGCAGCTTAGAGAGGGTACTGCCTACTGAAGCTTTCTTT.

V gene TRBV5-1 combines with J gene TRBJ1-1, with no clear D. Trimming stripped 6 bases from V and 3 bases from J, with 15 bases between. The CDR3 length is 14 residues. The V gene's germline CDR1 is SGHRS and CDR2 YFSETQ. CDR3 region: CASTPDGDYTEAFF. DNA for the CDR3: TGCGCCAGCACCCCAGACGGAGATTACACTGAAGCTTTCTTT. The full variable domain, in which reference TRBV5-1 and TRBJ1-1 provide the parts outside the CDR3, is KAGVTQTPRYLIKTRGQQVTLSCSPISGHRSVSWYQQTPGQGLQFLFEYFSETQRNKGNFPGRFSGRQFSNSRSEMNVSTLELGDSALYLCASTPDGDYTEAFFGQGTRLTVV.

This chain joins TRBV7-8 and TRBJ1-1; maybe TRBD1 (6 bases). CDR1 and CDR2 (germline): SGHVS, FQNEAQ. The V end lost 1 base, the J end lost 2 bases, and 11 bases lay between the germline ends. The length of the CDR3 is 15 residues. In DNA, the CDR3 is TGTGCCAGCAGCTTAGACAGGGCAGGAAACACTGAAGCTTTCTTT. Amino acids: CASSLDRAGNTEAFF.